A selection of T cell receptor beta chains follows, all from one sample in a study of blood T cell repertoires in COVID-19. Method: immunoSEQ multiplex PCR; TCRdb's copy keeps in-frame clones and lacks some. This sample has tens of thousands of clones, with 65% to 90% found just once. Sequenced input: peripheral blood. Source of these receptors: a woman aged 55 to 70 with active COVID-19. Each CDR3 is given with its conserved first and last residue. Each record gives: V gene, clone size, D gene, J gene, CDR3 DNA, CDR3 protein. A D gene is named only where the DNA matches it firmly. Some rows mark clone size as missing; the rest say once, few, many or name a class of expanded clone.

TRBV6-5,NA,NA,TRBJ2-7,TGTGCCAGCAGTTACAAAGGGAGGCAGTACTTC,CASSYKGRQYF
TRBV23-1,NA,TRBD1,TRBJ1-2,TGCGCCAGCAGTCAATCCGAGGACAGGGAAACTAGAAATTATGGCTACACCTTC,CASSQSEDRETRNYGYTF
TRBV30,NA,NA,TRBJ2-7,TGTGCCATCCTGGTTTGGGGTCGGGGGGAGCAGTACTTC,CAILVWGRGEQYF
TRBV5-1,few,NA,TRBJ1-4,TGCGCCAGCAAACCTGGACAGACAACTAATGAAAAACTGTTTTTT,CASKPGQTTNEKLFF
TRBV5-1,NA,NA,TRBJ2-3,TGCGCCAGCAGCTTGTGGGGGGAACGCACAGATACGCAGTATTTT,CASSLWGERTDTQYF
TRBV3-1/TRBV3-2,NA,TRBD2,TRBJ2-3,TGTGCCAGCAGCCAAGGGCGGTCTAGCGGGAGGGCCGCGCTAGATACGCAGTATTTT,CASSQGRSSGRAALDTQYF
TRBV21-1,NA,NA,TRBJ2-1,TGTGCCAGCAGCAAAGAGGACTGGCAGTTCTTC,CASSKEDWQFF
TRBV25-1,NA,TRBD1,TRBJ1-2,TGTGCCAGCAGTCACCGGGACAGCTTGGACTATGGCTACACCTTC,CASSHRDSLDYGYTF
TRBV24-1,NA,NA,TRBJ2-3,TGTGCCACCAGTGATTTTCAGGGGACAGATACGCAGTATTTT,CATSDFQGTDTQYF
TRBV7-3,NA,NA,TRBJ2-3,TGTGCCAGCAGCTTAAATGGCTTAAGCACAGATACGCAGTATTTT,CASSLNGLSTDTQYF
TRBV5-1,NA,TRBD1,TRBJ2-1,TGCGCCAGCAGCTGGAGGGCGGGACAGGGTCACAATGAGCAGTTCTTC,CASSWRAGQGHNEQFF
TRBV7-2,few,NA,TRBJ2-2,TGTGCCAGCAGCTTACTACAGTGGGCCGGGGAGCTGTTTTTT,CASSLLQWAGELFF
TRBV9,NA,TRBD1,TRBJ2-1,TGTGCCAGCAGCGCCTCAGGGGGTCTGGGGCACAATGAGCAGTTCTTC,CASSASGGLGHNEQFF
TRBV12-3/TRBV12-4,once,NA,TRBJ2-1,TGTGCCAGCAGTTTAGCCAGGGACAATGAGCAGTTCTTC,CASSLARDNEQFF
TRBV6-6,NA,NA,TRBJ1-4,TGTGCCAGCAGTCCTCAGGGCTCTAATGAAAAACTGTTTTTT,CASSPQGSNEKLFF
TRBV5-4,NA,NA,TRBJ2-7,TGTGCCAGCAGCCGCACAGAGTCCTACGAGCAGTACTTC,CASSRTESYEQYF
TRBV30,NA,NA,TRBJ2-7,TGTGCCTGGACTGAACGTGTGACTTACTACGAGCAGTACTTC,CAWTERVTYYEQYF
TRBV11-2,once,NA,TRBJ2-2,TGTGCCAGCAGCTTAGATCTAGCCCAGAACACCGGGGAGCTGTTTTTT,CASSLDLAQNTGELFF
TRBV4-1,NA,NA,TRBJ2-3,TGCGCCAGCAGCCAAGGCCCGGGGGCAGATACGCAGTATTTT,CASSQGPGADTQYF
TRBV2,few,NA,TRBJ2-7,TGTGCCAGCAGGGCCTGGTCCTACGAGCAGTACTTC,CASRAWSYEQYF
TRBV5-1,NA,NA,TRBJ2-7,TGCGCCAGCAGCTTGGACACTACTTCCTCCTACGAGCAGTACTTC,CASSLDTTSSYEQYF
TRBV6-5,NA,TRBD1,TRBJ1-1,TGTGCCAGCGCGTCTCCGGGACAGGGGGGGATTGGAGCTTTCTTT,CASASPGQGGIGAFF
TRBV7-3,NA,TRBD1,TRBJ1-5,TGTGCCAGCAGCTTAGGGACAGGGGCTCAGCCCCAGCATTTT,CASSLGTGAQPQHF
TRBV28,NA,TRBD1,TRBJ1-3,TGTGCCAGCAGTTCCCAATCCAACCAGGGGGCTACGAACACCATATATTTT,CASSSQSNQGATNTIYF
TRBV3-1/TRBV3-2,NA,NA,TRBJ1-4,TGTGCCAGCAGCCAAAGGCAGGCTAATGAAAAACTGTTTTTT,CASSQRQANEKLFF
TRBV5-1,NA,NA,TRBJ1-2,TGCGCCAGCAGCCCACAGGGTTACGATGGCTACACCTTC,CASSPQGYDGYTF
TRBV25-1,NA,TRBD1,TRBJ2-5,TGTGCCAGCACAGGGGGCACCCCAGGAGAGACCCAGTACTTC,CASTGGTPGETQYF
TRBV6-5,NA,TRBD1,TRBJ2-1,TGTGCCAGCAGTTACTCGCGGACAGGGGCTTTCTTGATCTTC,CASSYSRTGAFLIF
TRBV15,NA,TRBD1,TRBJ2-5,TGTGCCACCAGCGGGGGACAGGGGGGAGAGACCCAGTACTTC,CATSGGQGGETQYF
TRBV5-8,NA,NA,TRBJ2-2,TGTGCCAGCAGGCCGGGACTCTTCTTTTCCGGGGAGCTGTTTTTT,CASRPGLFFSGELFF
TRBV2,NA,NA,TRBJ1-1,TGTGCCAGCAGGAGAGCCATGACAAGTCACACTGAAGCTTTCTTT,CASRRAMTSHTEAFF
TRBV7-9,NA,TRBD1,TRBJ2-7,TGTGCCAGCAGCTTACAGGGGGCCCCCGTCGGTGAGCAGTACTTC,CASSLQGAPVGEQYF
TRBV5-5,NA,NA,TRBJ2-5,TGTGCCAGCAGCTGGAACCGTCCGGGGGAGACCCAGTACTTC,CASSWNRPGETQYF
TRBV9,NA,NA,TRBJ1-2,TGTGCCAGCAGCCCACCAAACGTGAGGAGCGGCTATGGCTACACCTTC,CASSPPNVRSGYGYTF